These T cell receptor beta chains were read from a single sample in a study of metastatic and nonmetastatic thyroid tumors. TCRdb re-called the PCR reads through MiXCR. Seen here are roughly 22,000 clones, 13% observed once, and the top ten hold around 15%. Sequenced input: blood. The origin of the receptors is a female donor with papillary thyroid cancer or a benign thyroid nodule (not recorded which). Some clones in this sample may be carry-over from other donors' samples. The CDR3 runs from the conserved cysteine through the conserved F or W. Fields, in order: CDR3 length, V gene, CDR3 protein.

>12|TRBV29-1
CSDWDRGTEAFF
>14|TRBV7-3
CASSLIAGGGEQFF
>13|TRBV20-1
CSAKGRSTGELFF
>15|TRBV6-1
CASSEVGQGPTEAFF
>13|TRBV10-1
CASRTGNTGELFF
>15|TRBV6-1
CASILGGGGPGTQYF
>14|TRBV6-1
CASTLGQGFYEQYF
>12|TRBV11-1
CASGDGTDTQYF
>14|TRBV7-6
CASSLETDTGELFF
>14|TRBV5-1
CASSILGEDSPLHF
>13|TRBV5-1
CASSLAPDQPQHF
>14|TRBV6-2/TRBV6-3
CATTDSLTSYEQYF
>14|TRBV7-2
CASSFQAGGNTIYF
>13|TRBV6-2/TRBV6-3
CASSYTRLFEAFF
>16|TRBV4-2
CASSQGGAGVTDTQYF
>12|TRBV28
CASSLFGETQYF
>13|TRBV20-1
CSAAGLNTGELFF
>15|TRBV12-3/TRBV12-4
CASSSRDSSSYEQYF
>15|TRBV4-1
CASSQELTANTEAFF
>13|TRBV9
CASSPGTEGEQYF
>14|TRBV25-1
CASSPGGFNQPQHF
>13|TRBV6-1
CASRKGGLYGYTF
>13|TRBV20-1
CSASSGAGYGYTF
>13|TRBV28
CAFGTSGYNEQFF
>12|TRBV9
CASSANTGELFF
>14|TRBV11-2
CASSRGQGLGEQYF
>13|TRBV2
CASIYAANEKLFF
>15|TRBV6-1
CASSEYRQGNYGYTF
>13|TRBV15
CATSRERAGELFF
>14|TRBV27
CASSFGECSYEQYF
>12|TRBV10-2
CASNEGNTEAFF
>17|TRBV4-2
CASRGSSKRGSSYEQYF
>14|TRBV11-2
CASSETYFSDTQYF
>15|TRBV9
CASSQSGFSYNEQFF
>15|TRBV12-3/TRBV12-4
CASIGGTNTGNTIYF
>12|TRBV20-1
CSARTDVGEQFF
>15|TRBV6-1
CASSNPGHNYNEQFF
>18|TRBV4-1
CASSSVDAFLSGANVLTF
>15|TRBV7-2
CASSPRDRGRETQYF
>15|TRBV6-5
CASSYSQLNSYEQYF
>16|TRBV20-1
CSSTSGRALNGNEQFF
>13|TRBV2
CASSENRADIAFF
>16|TRBV20-1
CSARTPTRGIHNEQFF
>15|TRBV6-1
CASGVETVGSSPLHF
>14|TRBV7-8
CASSLDRGTGELFF